Described below is a single TCR beta chain sequence and its context. As yet, its antigen is unknown. Cultured CD4+ T cell DNA underwent sequencing with the Oncomine TCR Beta short-read assay. Each CDR3 protein is one row after TCRdb ran MiXCR on the PCR reads. The sample contains roughly 11,000 distinct CDR3 sequences, around 28% of which appear only once. The entry originates in a study of vaccination and CD4 T cells after COVID-19. The overall study: The cells in question were stimulated using overlapping spike peptides derived from SARS-CoV-2, HCoV-NL63, HCoV-OC43 and HCoV-229E. Study conclusions and caveats: The great majority, 304 of 307 vaccine-specific clones, proved spike mono-reactive in convalescent patients.

Treatment indicated: roughly 10-day PBMC culture with coronavirus spike peptide pools or control peptides (ViraFEST assay). Sequenced: cultured CD4+ T cells from blood. This sequence was found in a human donor with COVID-19.

DNA of the CDR3: TGTGCCAGCAGCCCGATTACCCGAGAGACCCAGTACTTC. Protein sequence: CASSPITRETQYF. This sequence joins TRBV7-2 and TRBJ2-5; D gene uncertain. The CDR3 contains 13 residues. Germline V gives CDR1 SGHTA, CDR2 FQGNSA. V lost 5 bases and J 4 bases, leaving 11 bases between the germline ends. The whole variable domain, remainder taken from reference TRBV7-2 and TRBJ2-5, is GAGVSQSPSNKVTEKGKDVELRCDPISGHTALYWYRQSLGQGLEFLIYFQGNSAPDKSGLPSDRFSAERTGGSVSTLTIQRTQQEDSAVYLCASSPITRETQYFGPGTRLLVL.